This T cell receptor beta chain was found in a study of blood T cell repertoires in COVID-19. In the study overall: Material from acute and convalescent COVID-19 was sourced from the United States, Italy and Spain. PBMCs, B-cell-depleted T cells, or T cells were the source of the cDNA or gDNA that made up the material.

Germline V gives CDR1 SGHRS, CDR2 YFSETQ. This CDR3 comprises 14 residues. V was trimmed by 0 bases and J by 5 bases, leaving 11 bases between them. The authors' processing: Scientists estimated how many nucleated cells there were by amplifying reference gene primers. Using immunoSEQ multiplex PCR, the repertoire was profiled, and TCRdb retains in-frame clones only, with some absent. V, J and clone size reflect that table, while D and trimming were determined from the DNA. This sample has thousands of clones, with about 91% found just once. This clone was counted a single time. The genes are TRBV5-1 and TRBJ1-1; possibly TRBD1 for D (6 bases). Sequencing was performed on peripheral blood. The receptor comes from a woman aged 50 to 65 with active or convalescent COVID-19. CDR3 sequence (DNA): TGCGCCAGCAGCTTGGTAGGGGGAGAAACTGAAGCTTTCTTT. Protein: CASSLVGGETEAFF. Combining the CDR3 with reference TRBV5-1 and TRBJ1-1 gives the whole variable domain KAGVTQTPRYLIKTRGQQVTLSCSPISGHRSVSWYQQTPGQGLQFLFEYFSETQRNKGNFPGRFSGRQFSNSRSEMNVSTLELGDSALYLCASSLVGGETEAFFGQGTRLTVV.